This T cell receptor (beta chain) is from a study of blood T cell repertoires in COVID-19. Study details: The analysed material was cDNA or gDNA that came from T cells, B-cell-depleted T cells, or PBMCs.

In the original analysis: Amplification with reference gene primers provided the estimates of nucleated cell counts. Assay used: immunoSEQ multiplex PCR; TCRdb lists only in-frame clones, some missing. V and J calls and clone size are as listed in that table; D and trimming were resolved from the DNA. The data contain about 380,000 clones, approximately 90% of them singletons. V was clipped by 3 bases and J by 1 base; unmatched bases: 10. The CDR3 is made up of 17 amino acids. Germline loops: CDR1 MNHNS, CDR2 SASEGT. What the recovered Cohort 3 donors had was two negative PCRs, clearance, or symptom resolution.

The sequence derives from a woman aged 18-35 years who had recovered from COVID-19. This chain connects TRBV6-1 to TRBJ1-2; 8 bases are a match to TRBD1. The sample was PBMCs or T cells enriched from blood (not recorded which). Written as DNA, the CDR3 is TGTGCCAGCAGTGACCTAGGGACAGGACCACTTAACTATGGCTACACCTTC. This encodes CASSDLGTGPLNYGYTF.